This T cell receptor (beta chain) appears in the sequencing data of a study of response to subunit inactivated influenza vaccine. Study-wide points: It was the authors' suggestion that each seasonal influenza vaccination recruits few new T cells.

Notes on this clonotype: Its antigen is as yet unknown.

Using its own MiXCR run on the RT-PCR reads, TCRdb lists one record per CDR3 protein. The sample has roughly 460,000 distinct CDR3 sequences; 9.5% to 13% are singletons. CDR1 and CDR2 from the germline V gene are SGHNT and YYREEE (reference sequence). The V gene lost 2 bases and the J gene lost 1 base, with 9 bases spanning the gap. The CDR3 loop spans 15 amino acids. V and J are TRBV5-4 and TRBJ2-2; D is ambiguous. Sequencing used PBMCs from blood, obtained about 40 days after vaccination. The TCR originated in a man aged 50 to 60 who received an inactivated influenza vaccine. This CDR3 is CASSLAKQNTGELFF. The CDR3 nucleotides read TGTGCCAGCAGCTTAGCTAAGCAGAACACCGGGGAGCTGTTTTTT.